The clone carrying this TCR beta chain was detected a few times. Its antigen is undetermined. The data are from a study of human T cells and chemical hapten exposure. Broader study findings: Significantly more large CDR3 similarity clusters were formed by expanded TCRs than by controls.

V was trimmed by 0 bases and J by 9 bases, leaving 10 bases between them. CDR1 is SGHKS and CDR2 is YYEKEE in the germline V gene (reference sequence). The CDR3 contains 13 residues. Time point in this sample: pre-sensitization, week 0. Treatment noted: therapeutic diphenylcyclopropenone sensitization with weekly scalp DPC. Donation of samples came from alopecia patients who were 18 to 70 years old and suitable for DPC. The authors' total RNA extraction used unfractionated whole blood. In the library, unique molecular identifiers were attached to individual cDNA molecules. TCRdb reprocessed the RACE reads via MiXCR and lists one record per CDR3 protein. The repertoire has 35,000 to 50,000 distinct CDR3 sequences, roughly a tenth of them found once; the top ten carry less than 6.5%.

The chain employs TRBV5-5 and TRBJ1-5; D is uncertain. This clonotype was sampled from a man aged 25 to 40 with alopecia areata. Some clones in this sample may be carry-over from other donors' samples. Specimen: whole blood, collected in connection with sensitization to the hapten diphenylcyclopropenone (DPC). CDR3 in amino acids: CASSLDSPTPQHF. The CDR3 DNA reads TGTGCCAGCAGCTTGGACAGCCCTACGCCCCAGCATTTT.